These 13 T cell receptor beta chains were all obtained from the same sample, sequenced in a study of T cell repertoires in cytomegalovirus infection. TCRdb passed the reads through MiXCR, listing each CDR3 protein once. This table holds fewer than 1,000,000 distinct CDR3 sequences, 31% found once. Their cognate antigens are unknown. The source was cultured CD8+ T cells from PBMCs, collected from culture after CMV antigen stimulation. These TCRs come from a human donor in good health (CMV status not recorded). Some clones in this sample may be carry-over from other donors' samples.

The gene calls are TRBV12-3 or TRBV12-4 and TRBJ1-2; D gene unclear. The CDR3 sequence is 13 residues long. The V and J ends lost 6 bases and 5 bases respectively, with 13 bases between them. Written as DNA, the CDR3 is TGTGCCAGCAGCTCCGCCGCTGAGTATGGCTACACCTTC. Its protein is CASSSAAEYGYTF.

CDR3 sequence reads: CASSLRASGLYEQYV. DNA of the CDR3: TGTGCCAGCAGTTTGAGAGCTAGCGGACTCTACGAGCAGTACGTC. This chain joins TRBV27 and TRBJ2-7; TRBD2 matches 7 bases. V trimming: 3 bases; J trimming: 3 bases; junction bases outside the gene matches: 8. CDR1 and CDR2 from the germline V gene are MNHEY and SMNVEV (reference sequence). This CDR3 is 15 amino acids long.

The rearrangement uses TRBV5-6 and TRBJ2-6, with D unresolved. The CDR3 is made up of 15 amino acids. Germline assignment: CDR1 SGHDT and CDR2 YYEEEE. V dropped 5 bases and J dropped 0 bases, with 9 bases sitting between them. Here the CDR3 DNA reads TGTGCCAGCAGACTGGCGCCCTCTGGGGCCAACGTCCTGACTTTC. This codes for CASRLAPSGANVLTF.

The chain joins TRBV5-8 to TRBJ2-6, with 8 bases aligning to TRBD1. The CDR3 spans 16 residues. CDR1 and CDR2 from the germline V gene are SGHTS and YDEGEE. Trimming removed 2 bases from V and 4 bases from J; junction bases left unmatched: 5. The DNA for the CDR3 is TGTGCCAGCAGCTTCCGGACAGGGAAGGGGGCCAACGTCCTGACTTTC. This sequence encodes CASSFRTGKGANVLTF.

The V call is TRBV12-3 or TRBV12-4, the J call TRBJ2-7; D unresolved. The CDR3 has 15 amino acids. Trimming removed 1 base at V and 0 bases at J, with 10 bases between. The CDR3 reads CASSLETSGSYEQYF. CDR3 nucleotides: TGTGCCAGCAGTTTAGAGACGTCTGGCTCCTACGAGCAGTACTTC.

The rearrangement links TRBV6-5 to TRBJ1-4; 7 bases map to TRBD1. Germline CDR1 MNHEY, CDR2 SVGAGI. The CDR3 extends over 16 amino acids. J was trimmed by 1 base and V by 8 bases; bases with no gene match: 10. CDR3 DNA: TGTGCCAGCTCCAGGGGGACCCTTGGAACTAATGAAAAACTGTTTTTT. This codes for CASSRGTLGTNEKLFF.

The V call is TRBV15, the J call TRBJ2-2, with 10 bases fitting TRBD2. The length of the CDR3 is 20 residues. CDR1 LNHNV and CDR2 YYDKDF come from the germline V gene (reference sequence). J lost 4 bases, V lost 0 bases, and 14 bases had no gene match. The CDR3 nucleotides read TGTGCCACCAGCAGAGATCGGGGCCTAGCGGGGGCAGGAGGCACCGGGGAGCTGTTTTTT. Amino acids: CATSRDRGLAGAGGTGELFF.

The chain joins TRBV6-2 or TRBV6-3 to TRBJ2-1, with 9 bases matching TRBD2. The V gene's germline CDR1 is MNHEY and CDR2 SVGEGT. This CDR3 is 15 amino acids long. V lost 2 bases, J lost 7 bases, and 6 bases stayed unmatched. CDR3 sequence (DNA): TGTGCCAGCAGTTACCTGCGGGGGGGCCCGAATGAGCAGTTCTTC. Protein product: CASSYLRGGPNEQFF.

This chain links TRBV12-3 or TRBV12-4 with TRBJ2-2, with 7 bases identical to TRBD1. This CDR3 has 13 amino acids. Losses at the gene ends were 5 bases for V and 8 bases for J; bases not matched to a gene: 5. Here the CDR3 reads CASSIWTGGELFF. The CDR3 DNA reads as TGTGCCAGCAGTATTTGGACAGGAGGGGAGCTGTTTTTT.

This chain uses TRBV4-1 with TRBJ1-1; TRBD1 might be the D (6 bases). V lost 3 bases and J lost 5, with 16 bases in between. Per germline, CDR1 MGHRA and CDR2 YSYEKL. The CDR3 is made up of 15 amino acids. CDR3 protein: CASSQGVSRGTEAFF. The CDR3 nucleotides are TGCGCCAGCAGCCAGGGAGTCTCCAGGGGAACTGAAGCTTTCTTT.

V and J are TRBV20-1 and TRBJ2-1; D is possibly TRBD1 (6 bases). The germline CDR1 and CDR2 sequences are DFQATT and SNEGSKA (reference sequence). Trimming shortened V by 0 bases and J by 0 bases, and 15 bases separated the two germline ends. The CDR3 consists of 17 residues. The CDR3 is CSARDGAGASSYNEQFF. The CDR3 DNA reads TGCAGTGCTAGAGATGGGGCAGGGGCTAGCTCCTACAATGAGCAGTTCTTC.

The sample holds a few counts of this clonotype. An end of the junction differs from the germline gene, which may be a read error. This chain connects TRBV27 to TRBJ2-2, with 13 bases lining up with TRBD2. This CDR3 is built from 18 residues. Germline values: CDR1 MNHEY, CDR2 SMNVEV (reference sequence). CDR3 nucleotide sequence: TGTGCCAGCAGTATATCCGGGGGACTAGCGGGGTACACCGGGGAGCTGTTTTTT. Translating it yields CASSISGGLAGYTGELFF.

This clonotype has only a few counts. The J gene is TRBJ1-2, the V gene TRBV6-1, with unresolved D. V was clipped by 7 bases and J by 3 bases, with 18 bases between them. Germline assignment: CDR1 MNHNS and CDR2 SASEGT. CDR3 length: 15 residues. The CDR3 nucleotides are TGTGCCAGCAATCATCTGGCGGGTTCTTACTATGGCTACACCTTC. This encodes CASNHLAGSYYGYTF.